These 9 T cell receptor beta chains were all obtained from the same sample, sequenced in a study of blood T cells in healthy people across ages. A second PCR of roughly 6 to 12 cycles used a sample-barcoded 5' primer and a J-beta primer mix. TCRdb re-called the 5' RACE reads through MiXCR, storing one row per CDR3 protein. Of about 940,000 distinct CDR3 sequences listed, about 48% are singletons. The specimen sequenced was blood. Every receptor here comes from a man between 25 and 39 years old in good health.

This sequence joins TRBV14 and TRBJ1-2; D is perhaps TRBD1 (5 bases). Germline CDR1 reads SGHDN; CDR2 reads FVKESK. The CDR3 covers 13 residues. V was clipped by 6 bases and J by 4 bases, with 12 bases between them. The CDR3 is CASRAGTAYGYTF. CDR3 bases: TGTGCCAGCAGAGCAGGGACTGCCTATGGCTACACCTTC.

A few counts support this clonotype. The chain is built from TRBV4-1 and TRBJ2-6; D is unclear. CDR1 and CDR2 (germline): MGHRA, YSYEKL. The CDR3 extends over 15 amino acids. The germline V and J ends were trimmed by 1 base and 4 bases, with 8 bases remaining between them. CDR3 in amino acids: CASSQGLPGANVLTF. The CDR3 region has the DNA TGCGCCAGCAGCCAAGGTTTGCCCGGGGCCAACGTCCTGACTTTC.

The table lists this clonotype with a few counts. The chain recombines TRBV29-1 with TRBJ2-1, with TRBD1 identical over 8 bases. This CDR3 has 11 residues. From germline, CDR1 is SQVTM and CDR2 ANQGSEA. V lost 6 bases and J lost 8; bases outside the gene matches: 3. CDR3 residues: CSVQTGDEQFF. The CDR3 DNA sequence: TGCAGCGTACAGACAGGGGATGAGCAGTTCTTC.

The chain carries TRBV10-3 and TRBJ2-3; no clear D gene. Trimming shortened V by 4 bases and J by 0 bases, and 17 bases separated the two germline ends. The germline gives CDR1 ENHRY, CDR2 SYGVKD. CDR3 length: 17 amino acids. The CDR3 protein is CAISGPARFPSTDTQYF. Written as DNA, the CDR3 is TGTGCCATCAGTGGTCCCGCTAGATTCCCTAGCACAGATACGCAGTATTTT.

The chain has TRBV5-1 and TRBJ2-1; 7 nucleotides agree with TRBD2. This CDR3 is built from 13 residues. Germline CDR1 and CDR2: SGHRS and YFSETQ. J gave up 10 bases and V 0 bases, and 4 bases lay outside the gene matches. CDR3 region: CASSLETSREQFF. The CDR3 region has the DNA TGCGCCAGCAGCTTGGAGACTAGCCGCGAGCAGTTCTTC. Full variable domain (missing parts from reference TRBV5-1 and TRBJ2-1): KAGVTQTPRYLIKTRGQQVTLSCSPISGHRSVSWYQQTPGQGLQFLFEYFSETQRNKGNFPGRFSGRQFSNSRSEMNVSTLELGDSALYLCASSLETSREQFFGPGTRLTVL.

The V call is TRBV12-3 or TRBV12-4, the J call TRBJ1-1, with D unresolved. CDR3 size: 15 residues. V dropped 5 bases and J dropped 1 base, with 14 bases sitting between them. The chain's CDR3 is CASSRPDGWNTEAFF. DNA for the CDR3: TGTGCCAGCAGTCGACCGGACGGTTGGAACACTGAAGCTTTCTTT.

The V gene is TRBV12-3 or TRBV12-4, the J gene TRBJ2-1, with 7 bases that match TRBD1. V lost 6 bases, J lost 8 bases, and 19 bases stayed unmatched. This CDR3 has 17 amino acids. CDR3 bases: TGTGCCAGCAGCTATCTGGGGTGGGGACAGCAAAGGGATGAGCAGTTCTTC. Translation gives CASSYLGWGQQRDEQFF.

This clonotype occurred a few times. The rearrangement links TRBV7-2 to TRBJ1-2, with D possibly TRBD1 on 6 matching bases. This CDR3 has 15 residues. V was cut by 5 bases and J by 4 bases, with 17 bases left in between. Germline V gene data show CDR1 as SGHTA and CDR2 as FQGNSA. The DNA for the CDR3 is TGTGCCAGCAGCCATCAGGGGCCGGTTAGCTATGGCTACACCTTC. It translates to CASSHQGPVSYGYTF.

Remarks on this clonotype: The junction departs from the called germline gene at one end, perhaps through a read error. The V call is TRBV5-1, the J call TRBJ1-1; TRBD1 matches at 8 bases. Germline V lookup: CDR1 SGHRS, CDR2 YFSETQ. The CDR3 has 14 residues. CDR3 coding DNA: TGCGCCAGCAGCCAGACAGGGGATAACACTGAAACTTTCTTT. Its translation is CASSQTGDNTETFF.